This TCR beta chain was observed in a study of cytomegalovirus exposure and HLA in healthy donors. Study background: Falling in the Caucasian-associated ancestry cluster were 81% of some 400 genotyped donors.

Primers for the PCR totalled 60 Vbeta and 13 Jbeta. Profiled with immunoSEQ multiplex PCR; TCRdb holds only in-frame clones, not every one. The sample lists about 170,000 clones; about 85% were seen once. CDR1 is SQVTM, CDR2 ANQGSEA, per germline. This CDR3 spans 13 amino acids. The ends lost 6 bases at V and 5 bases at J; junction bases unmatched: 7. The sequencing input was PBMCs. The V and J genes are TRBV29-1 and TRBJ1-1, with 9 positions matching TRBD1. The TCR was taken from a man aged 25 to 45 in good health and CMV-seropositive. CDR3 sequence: CSVGQGFLTEAFF. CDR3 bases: TGCAGCGTCGGACAGGGGTTCCTTACTGAAGCTTTCTTT.